These 8 T cell receptor beta chains were sequenced from one sample in a study of cytomegalovirus exposure and HLA in healthy donors. PCR employed 60 Vbeta and 13 Jbeta primers. Assay: immunoSEQ multiplex PCR; the TCRdb copy retains only in-frame clones and omits some. The sample includes approximately 79,000 clones, 78% of them seen just once. Sequenced: PBMCs. The receptor source for this set is a male donor in good health and CMV-seropositive.

This clone has a handful of counts. The rearrangement uses TRBV4-1 and TRBJ2-7; D is uncertain. Germline CDR1 reads MGHRA; CDR2 reads YSYEKL. Trimming left V 0 bases short and J 6 bases short, with 12 bases between. CDR3 length: 14 amino acids. The CDR3 nucleotides read TGCGCCAGCAGCCAAGAGCAAGGTACGGGCGAGCAGTACTTC. Its translation is CASSQEQGTGEQYF.

The rearrangement links TRBV5-1 to TRBJ2-2, with D hard to call. This CDR3 has 14 amino acids. CDR1 is SGHRS, CDR2 YFSETQ, per germline. V shed 1 base and J shed 3 bases, with 7 bases lying between them. CDR3 residues: CASSLLGDTGELFF. In DNA form, the CDR3 reads TGCGCCAGCAGCTTGCTGGGCGACACCGGGGAGCTGTTTTTT.

This chain links TRBV5-8 with TRBJ1-1; no clear D. There are 13 residues in the CDR3. Germline V gives CDR1 SGHTS, CDR2 YDEGEE. V was trimmed by 0 bases and J by 5 bases, leaving 8 bases between them. This chain's CDR3 is CASSLAPGTEAFF. In DNA, the CDR3 is TGTGCCAGCAGCTTGGCCCCGGGGACTGAAGCTTTCTTT.

This chain uses TRBV6-5 with TRBJ2-7, with 11 bases identical to TRBD1. The CDR3 length is 15 residues. V lost 6 bases, J lost 4 bases, and 8 bases stayed unmatched. Germline CDR1 reads MNHEY; CDR2 reads SVGAGI. The CDR3 reads CASSRDRGAQYEQYF. In nucleotides, the CDR3 is TGTGCCAGCAGCCGGGACAGGGGGGCCCAGTACGAGCAGTACTTC.

This chain uses TRBV5-8 with TRBJ2-3; no firm D call. The germline V gene has CDR1 SGHTS and CDR2 YDEGEE. V lost 6 bases to trimming and J lost 0 bases, with 17 bases between them. The CDR3 is 16 residues long. The CDR3 DNA follows: TGTGCCAGCACCACGAGGTTTATTTCTAGCACAGATACGCAGTATTTT. As protein: CASTTRFISSTDTQYF.

The rearrangement links TRBV11-2 to TRBJ2-1; the D gene is possibly TRBD2 (7 bases). The V gene lost 4 bases and the J gene lost 8 bases, with 18 bases spanning the gap. CDR3 length equals 15 residues. CDR1 and CDR2 (germline): SGHAT, FQNNGV. CDR3 DNA: TGTGCCAGCAGCTGGGCGAGGGGGGGGGTAGATGAGCAGTTCTTC. Protein: CASSWARGGVDEQFF.

This chain joins TRBV5-1 and TRBJ1-4; 9 bases match TRBD1. The CDR3 spans 13 residues. In germline, CDR1 is SGHRS, CDR2 YFSETQ. With 4 bases clipped from V and 10 bases from J, the junction kept 5 bases outside the gene matches. The CDR3 bases are TGCGCCAGCAGCACTCCGGGACAGGGAAAACTGTTTTTT. Translation gives CASSTPGQGKLFF.

This clone was picked up one time. This rearrangement joins TRBV5-1 to TRBJ2-6; D not certain. The CDR3 has 16 amino acids. CDR1 is SGHRS and CDR2 is YFSETQ in the germline V gene. Trimming stripped 4 bases from V and 0 bases from J, with 11 bases between. The chain's CDR3 is CASSPDSGSGANVLTF. The CDR3 nucleotides are TGCGCCAGCAGCCCCGACTCCGGCTCTGGGGCCAACGTCCTGACTTTC.